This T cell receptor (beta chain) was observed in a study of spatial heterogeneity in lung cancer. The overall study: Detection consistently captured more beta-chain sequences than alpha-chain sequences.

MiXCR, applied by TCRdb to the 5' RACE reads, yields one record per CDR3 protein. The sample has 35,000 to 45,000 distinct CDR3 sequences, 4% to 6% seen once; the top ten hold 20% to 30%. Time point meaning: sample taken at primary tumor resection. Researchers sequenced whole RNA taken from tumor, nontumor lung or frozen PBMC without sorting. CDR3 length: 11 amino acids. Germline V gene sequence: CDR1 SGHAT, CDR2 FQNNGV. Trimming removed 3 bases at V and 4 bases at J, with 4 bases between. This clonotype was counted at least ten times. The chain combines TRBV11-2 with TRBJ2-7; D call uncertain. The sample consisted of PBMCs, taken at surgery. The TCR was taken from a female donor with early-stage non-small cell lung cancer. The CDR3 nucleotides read TGTGCCAGCAGCTTCATGTACGAGCAGTACTTC. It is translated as CASSFMYEQYF.